The clone carrying this T cell receptor (beta chain) appeared a few times. Its antigen is currently unknown. From roughly 390 ng of RNA, a library with molecular barcoded alpha/delta and beta/gamma adaptors was made. Via MiXCR, TCRdb re-called the reads, giving one row per CDR3 protein. The sample has some 50,000 distinct CDR3 sequences, 15% to 20% seen once. This entry is derived from a study of read filtering for tumor transcriptome and immune sequencing. Study-wide context: R-ISS stage counts were roughly eight for I, roughly 16 for II, 7 for III.

Germline V gene sequence: CDR1 LGHDT, CDR2 YNNKEL (reference sequence). This CDR3 is built from 13 residues. V shed 8 bases and J 1 base; nucleotides not matched to a gene: 4. Study-wide findings and caveats: Sorted CD138-negative bone marrow cells were not purified T cells. IR-seq and RNA-seq agreed better without single-read clonotypes.

Sequenced: a population of CD138-negative cells sorted from bone marrow. The chain has TRBV3-1 and TRBJ2-7; TRBD2 matches at 8 bases. This TCR was recovered from a donor aged 40 or older with multiple myeloma. The CDR3 sequence: CASATSVSYEQYF. The CDR3 DNA reads as TGTGCCAGCGCGACTAGCGTATCCTACGAGCAGTACTTC.